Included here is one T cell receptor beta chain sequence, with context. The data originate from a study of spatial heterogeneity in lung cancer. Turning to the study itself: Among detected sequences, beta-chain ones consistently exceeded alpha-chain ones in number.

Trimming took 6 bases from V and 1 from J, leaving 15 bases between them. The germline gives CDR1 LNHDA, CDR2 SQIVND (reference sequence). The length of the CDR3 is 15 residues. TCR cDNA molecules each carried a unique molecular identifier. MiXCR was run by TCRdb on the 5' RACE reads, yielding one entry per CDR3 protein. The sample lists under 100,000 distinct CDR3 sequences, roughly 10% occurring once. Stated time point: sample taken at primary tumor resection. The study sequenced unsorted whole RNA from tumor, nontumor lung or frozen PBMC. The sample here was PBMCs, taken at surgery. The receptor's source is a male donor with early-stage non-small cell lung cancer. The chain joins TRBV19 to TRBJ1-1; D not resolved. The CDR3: CASSPFAGQNTEAFF. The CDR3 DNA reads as TGTGCCAGTAGCCCGTTCGCGGGTCAGAACACTGAAGCTTTCTTT.